The next 5 T cell receptor beta chains were all read from a single sample in a study of T cells in Graves' hyperthyroidism and ophthalmopathy. The investigators amplified TCR beta CDR3 regions from RNA transcripts. The HTBI primer set drove a first-round RT-PCR of the TCR CDR3. Each CDR3 protein gets one entry after TCRdb re-called the multiplex PCR reads with MiXCR. This table has over 450,000 distinct CDR3 sequences, approximately 17% appearing once. The source material was blood. These receptors came from a woman in her late teens or twenties with Graves' ophthalmopathy.

Worth noting for this clonotype: A much more abundant neighbour one base away suggests this may be a read error. The chain combines TRBV6-9 with TRBJ2-1; no firm D call. With 3 bases removed from V and 9 bases from J, the gap between germline ends came to 6 bases. Germline assignment: CDR1 MNHGY and CDR2 SVAAGI. This CDR3 region has 11 residues. The chain's CDR3 is CASSYPGEQFF. CDR3 sequence (DNA): TGTGCCAGCAGTTACCCGGGTGAGCAGTTCTTC.

This clonotype was seen repeatedly, ten times or more. J is TRBJ1-2 and V is TRBV7-9; 10 bases agree with TRBD1. The CDR3 totals 15 residues. Trimming at V came to 0 bases and at J to 8 bases, leaving 6 bases not matched to a gene. CDR1 and CDR2 (germline): SEHNR, FQNEAQ (reference sequence). CDR3 DNA sequence: TGTGCCAGCAGCTTAGCGAGGGGACAGGGGAACGGCTACACCTTC. As protein: CASSLARGQGNGYTF.

The chain has TRBV14 and TRBJ2-7; the D gene is possibly TRBD2 (6 bases). The CDR3 extends over 12 amino acids. Germline CDR1 reads SGHDN; CDR2 reads FVKESK. The V and J ends lost 7 bases and 3 bases respectively, with 10 bases between them. CDR3 DNA: TGTGCCAGCAATAACGGGGGCTACGAGCAGTACTTC. It yields the protein CASNNGGYEQYF.

There are many counts of this clonotype. This sequence joins TRBV11-2 and TRBJ1-2, with 7 positions matching TRBD1. The germline CDR1 and CDR2 sequences are SGHAT and FQNNGV. V lost 6 bases, J lost 3 bases, and 7 bases stayed unmatched. This CDR3 is 14 amino acids long. CDR3 sequence: CASRRPGTDYGYTF. In DNA, the CDR3 is TGTGCCAGCAGACGACCCGGGACAGACTATGGCTACACCTTC. Complete variable domain (other parts from reference TRBV11-2 and TRBJ1-2): EAGVAQSPRYKIIEKRQSVAFWCNPISGHATLYWYQQILGQGPKLLIQFQNNGVVDDSQLPKDRFSAERLKGVDSTLKIQPAKLEDSAVYLCASRRPGTDYGYTFGSGTRLTVV.

The chain uses TRBV30 and TRBJ2-2; 10 bases line up with TRBD2. V was pared by 2 bases and J by 7 bases, with 19 bases of the junction left unmatched. Germline V CDR1 and CDR2: GTSNPN, SVGIG (reference sequence). The CDR3 is made up of 19 amino acids. In nucleotides, the CDR3 is TGTGCCTGGAGTATTAACCGTATAAAGCGGGGGGGGCCTAACGGGGAGCTGTTTTTT. Translated, it gives CAWSINRIKRGGPNGELFF.